The 24 T cell receptor beta chains presented below share a single source sample, sequenced in a study of T cells in Graves' hyperthyroidism and ophthalmopathy. It was RNA transcripts that yielded the amplified TCR beta CDR3 regions. A set of HTBI primers served as the primers for a first-round RT-PCR of the TCR CDR3. TCRdb passed the multiplex PCR reads through MiXCR, listing each CDR3 protein once. This sample has about 590,000 distinct CDR3 sequences, with 15% to 17% found just once. Sequenced input: blood. The receptors originated from a woman aged 30 to 39 with Graves' hyperthyroidism.

This clonotype was counted at least ten times. This rearrangement joins TRBV28 to TRBJ1-2; 7 bases line up with TRBD1. V was clipped by 6 bases and J by 7 bases; unmatched bases: 14. The germline CDR1 and CDR2 sequences are MDHEN and SYDVKM. There are 15 residues in the CDR3. DNA for the CDR3: TGTGCCAGCAGCAACCGGGACAGAAGATTCGGTGGCTACACCTTC. This sequence encodes CASSNRDRRFGGYTF.

The chain has TRBV18 and TRBJ1-1; D may be TRBD1 (6 bases). This CDR3 has 18 residues. Germline CDR1 and CDR2: KGHSH and LQKENI. The ends were cut back, 3 bases at V and 0 bases at J, with 20 bases in the middle. The CDR3 bases are TGTGCCAGCTCACCGGCCGAAGGGGGAGTTGGGATGAACACTGAAGCTTTCTTT. Translation gives CASSPAEGGVGMNTEAFF.

This clonotype came up many times. The J gene is TRBJ2-7, the V gene TRBV7-9; D remains ambiguous. V dropped 5 bases and J dropped 3 bases, with 11 bases sitting between them. CDR1 and CDR2 from the germline V gene are SEHNR and FQNEAQ (reference sequence). This CDR3 contains 13 residues. CDR3 nucleotides: TGTGCCAGCAGCGCAGGCTCCGACTACGAGCAGTACTTC. Residues: CASSAGSDYEQYF. The full variable domain, completed using reference TRBV7-9 and TRBJ2-7, is DTGVSQNPRHKITKRGQNVTFRCDPISEHNRLYWYRQTLGQGPEFLTYFQNEAQLEKSRLLSDRFSAERPKGSFSTLEIQRTEQGDSAMYLCASSAGSDYEQYFGPGTRLTVT.

The rearrangement joins TRBV6-6 to TRBJ1-5; D is ambiguous. CDR1 is MNHNY, CDR2 SVGAGI, per germline (reference sequence). Trimming removed 2 bases from V and 5 bases from J, with 4 bases in between. The CDR3 consists of 12 residues. CDR3 nucleotide sequence: TGTGCCAGCAGTTACGATGATCAGCCCCAGCATTTT. It translates to CASSYDDQPQHF.

This clonotype has more than one count but fewer than ten. The chain has TRBV6-1 and TRBJ2-3; 11 nucleotides align to TRBD1. V shed 3 bases, J shed 4 bases, and the junction held 3 bases outside the gene matches. Germline values: CDR1 MNHNS, CDR2 SASEGT. This CDR3 spans 15 amino acids. CDR3 loop: CASSDRDRGSDTQYF. In DNA, the CDR3 is TGTGCCAGCAGTGACCGGGACAGGGGGTCAGATACGCAGTATTTT.

This clonotype turned up a few times. The rearrangement joins TRBV13 to TRBJ2-1, with D possibly TRBD2 on 5 matching bases. CDR1 is PRHDT, CDR2 FYEKMQ, per germline (reference sequence). V lost 5 bases and J lost 2, with 10 bases in between. The CDR3 has 14 residues. The CDR3 bases are TGTGCCAGCAGCCCCGAGAGGGCCTACAATGAGCAGTTCTTC. This codes for CASSPERAYNEQFF.

This clonotype came up many times. The chain couples TRBV20-1 to TRBJ2-3; D not certain. The length of the CDR3 is 15 residues. CDR1 and CDR2 from the germline V gene are DFQATT and SNEGSKA (reference sequence). Trimming took off 6 bases at V and 1 base at J, with 17 bases between the two ends. CDR3 nucleotides: TGCAGTGCCAGACCTTGGACCCTGGGCACAGATACGCAGTATTTT. It yields the protein CSARPWTLGTDTQYF.

There are many counts of this clonotype. The chain links TRBV30 to TRBJ2-1; weak D call: TRBD2 (5 bases). Trimming took off 2 bases at V and 5 bases at J, with 16 bases between the two ends. The V gene's germline CDR1 is GTSNPN and CDR2 SVGIG (reference sequence). The CDR3 runs 15 residues. CDR3 protein: CAWSPLAPVNNEQFF. In DNA form, the CDR3 reads TGTGCCTGGAGTCCCCTAGCCCCTGTGAACAATGAGCAGTTCTTC.

The table lists this clonotype with many counts. V and J are TRBV6-2 or TRBV6-3 and TRBJ2-7, with TRBD2 identical over 12 bases. J was trimmed by 6 bases and V by 6 bases; bases with no gene match: 6. Germline V gene data show CDR1 as MNHEY and CDR2 as SVGEGT. The CDR3 spans 14 residues. Here the CDR3 DNA reads TGTGCCAGCAGCTCCGGGACTAGCGGGTTCGAGCAGTACTTC. This codes for CASSSGTSGFEQYF.

This chain joins TRBV19 and TRBJ1-1, with TRBD1 as a possible D gene (6 bases). The V and J ends lost 3 bases and 5 bases respectively, with 13 bases between them. CDR3 length: 14 residues. The germline V gene encodes CDR1 LNHDA and CDR2 SQIVND (reference sequence). The CDR3 loop reads CASSIGTLGTEAFF. Here the CDR3 DNA reads TGTGCCAGTAGTATCGGGACACTCGGGACTGAAGCTTTCTTT.

This clonotype came up many times. The CDR3 region is CSALDGTGAFYEQYF. The CDR3 DNA reads TGCAGTGCCCTAGACGGGACAGGAGCCTTCTACGAGCAGTACTTC. The chain carries TRBV20-1 and TRBJ2-7, with TRBD1 identical over 8 bases. V shed 6 bases and J 3 bases; nucleotides not matched to a gene: 13. This CDR3 spans 15 amino acids. Germline V gene lookup returns CDR1 DFQATT and CDR2 SNEGSKA (reference sequence).

This clonotype has only a few counts. This chain's CDR3 is CASGLAPWGTDLSEQYF. DNA for the CDR3: TGTGCTAGTGGTTTGGCTCCGTGGGGGACAGACCTTAGCGAGCAGTACTTC. The chain couples TRBV12-5 to TRBJ2-7; TRBD1 aligns across 7 bases. This CDR3 is 17 amino acids long. The junction had 15 bases not matched to a gene; V was cut back by 1 base and J by 6 bases. Germline values: CDR1 LGHNT, CDR2 FRNRAP.

The V call is TRBV14, the J call TRBJ2-5; D perhaps matches TRBD1 (5 bases). V lost 3 bases, J lost 3 bases, and 11 bases lay in between. The CDR3 runs to 14 residues. Germline-derived CDR1 and CDR2 are SGHDN and FVKESK. CDR3 sequence: CASSQGLGKETQYF. For the CDR3, the DNA is TGTGCCAGCAGCCAGGGGCTAGGCAAAGAGACCCAGTACTTC. The full variable domain, with the rest looked up from reference TRBV14 and TRBJ2-5, is EAGVTQFPSHSVIEKGQTVTLRCDPISGHDNLYWYRRVMGKEIKFLLHFVKESKQDESGMPNNRFLAERTGGTYSTLKVQPAELEDSGVYFCASSQGLGKETQYFGPGTRLLVL.

On this clonotype: A read error may be the cause here, since a much bigger clone is one base away. The gene calls are TRBV20-1 and TRBJ2-3; TRBD2 agrees at 8 bases. Trimming took 3 bases from V and 4 from J; bases not matched to a gene: 9. The CDR3 contains 15 residues. Per germline, CDR1 DFQATT and CDR2 SNEGSKA (reference sequence). CDR3 protein: CSASDGGRWPDTQYF. In DNA, the CDR3 is TGCAGTGCTAGTGACGGCGGGAGGTGGCCAGATACGCAGTATTTT.

The sample holds many counts of this clonotype. The CDR3 reads CASSPRVQAGGQETQYF. The CDR3 coding sequence is TGTGCCAGCAGCCCCAGAGTTCAAGCGGGAGGCCAGGAGACCCAGTACTTC. The chain employs TRBV7-9 and TRBJ2-5; 9 nucleotides agree with TRBD2. Per the germline V gene, CDR1 is SEHNR and CDR2 is FQNEAQ (reference sequence). V was clipped by 5 bases and J by 5 bases; unmatched bases: 15. The CDR3 loop spans 17 amino acids.

V is TRBV5-1 and J is TRBJ1-1, with D maybe TRBD1 (6 bases). CDR3 length equals 16 residues. From germline, CDR1 is SGHRS and CDR2 YFSETQ. V lost 0 bases to trimming and J lost 4 bases, with 16 bases between them. CDR3 amino acids: CASSLAGRGLATEAFF. The CDR3 DNA reads TGCGCCAGCAGCTTGGCTGGTAGGGGGTTGGCCACTGAAGCTTTCTTT.

This clonotype was seen a few times. The rearrangement joins TRBV20-1 to TRBJ2-1, with 9 bases aligning to TRBD2. CDR3 length: 14 residues. Germline V lookup: CDR1 DFQATT, CDR2 SNEGSKA (reference sequence). The junction had 8 bases not matched to a gene; V was cut back by 2 bases and J by 9 bases. The CDR3 bases are TGCAGTGCTAGATCTAGCGGGATAGGAGGTGAGCAGTTCTTC. Its protein product is CSARSSGIGGEQFF.

This clonotype occurred many times. The J gene is TRBJ1-3, the V gene TRBV18; no firm D call. V dropped 3 bases and J dropped 1 base, with 10 bases sitting between them. Germline assignment: CDR1 KGHSH and CDR2 LQKENI. The CDR3 has 15 amino acids. DNA for the CDR3: TGTGCCAGCTCACCGTCCCCCGCTTCTGGAAACACCATATATTTT. The encoded protein is CASSPSPASGNTIYF.

This clonotype was picked up a small number of times. The chain uses TRBV25-1 and TRBJ2-2, with D possibly being TRBD1 or TRBD2 (5 bases each). Germline CDR1 and CDR2: MGHDK and SYGVNS. The CDR3 is 16 residues long. The V and J ends lost 7 bases and 3 bases respectively, with 18 bases between them. CDR3 sequence reads: CASTPGTASDTGELFF. The CDR3 DNA reads as TGTGCCAGCACCCCCGGGACGGCGAGTGACACCGGGGAGCTGTTTTTT.

Remarks on this clonotype: This sequence may be a read error, since a much larger clone differs from it by one base. The conserved closing phenylalanine or tryptophan is absent in this CDR3, likely reflecting a read error. This sequence joins TRBV3-1 and TRBJ1-1; possibly TRBD1 for D (5 bases). Trimming cost V 3 bases and J 1 base, with 9 bases left between them. CDR1 is LGHDT and CDR2 is YNNKEL in the germline V gene (reference sequence). The CDR3 totals 14 residues. The CDR3: CASSHAQGNTEAFS. CDR3 coding DNA: TGTGCCAGCAGCCATGCCCAGGGGAACACTGAAGCTTTCTCT.

This clonotype was recorded a few times. The chain couples TRBV28 to TRBJ2-2; the D gene is possibly TRBD1 (5 bases). Germline assignment: CDR1 MDHEN and CDR2 SYDVKM. V was clipped by 2 bases and J by 13 bases, with 11 bases between them. The CDR3 is 12 residues long. The CDR3: CASSLTQERLFF. In nucleotides, the CDR3 is TGTGCCAGCAGTTTAACACAGGAAAGGCTGTTTTTT.

In its sample, this clonotype was seen many times. The CDR3 region is CSADIRGSYEQYF. CDR3 bases: TGCAGTGCCGACATTCGCGGGAGCTACGAGCAGTACTTC. This chain connects TRBV20-1 to TRBJ2-7; 7 positions match TRBD2. V was pared by 6 bases and J by 3 bases, with 8 bases of the junction left unmatched. Germline CDR1 DFQATT, CDR2 SNEGSKA (reference sequence). The CDR3 runs to 13 residues.

Only a few counts were recorded for this clonotype. J is TRBJ2-7 and V is TRBV6-1; D is perhaps TRBD2 (6 bases). Between the trimmed V and J ends, which lost 10 bases and 3 bases, there was a span of 13 bases. Germline V gene data show CDR1 as MNHNS and CDR2 as SASEGT. CDR3 length: 12 amino acids. The CDR3 nucleotides are TGTGCCATTGGGGCCGGGAGCTACGAGCAGTACTTC. Amino acid sequence: CAIGAGSYEQYF.

This clonotype was seen at least ten times. J is TRBJ2-1 and V is TRBV12-3 or TRBV12-4; no firm D call. CDR3 length: 14 amino acids. Trimming stripped 3 bases from V and 0 bases from J, with 6 bases between. The CDR3: CASSLKASYNEQFF. CDR3 bases: TGTGCCAGCAGTTTGAAAGCCTCCTACAATGAGCAGTTCTTC.